This TCR beta chain emerged from a study of early T cells in non-severe SARS-CoV-2 infection. Remarks on this clonotype: The antigen is not known.

Germline CDR1 is SGDLS and CDR2 is YYNGEE. V lost 3 bases, J lost 4 bases, and 13 bases lay in between. CDR3 length: 14 amino acids. TCRdb re-derived calls from the 5' RACE reads in MiXCR, one entry per CDR3 protein. Among tens of thousands of distinct CDR3 sequences listed, 14% were seen once. Study-level findings and limits: Clonotype matching in VDJdb favored anti-spike CD8 responses and did not capture private and CD4 specificities.

This clonotype was obtained from an adult who was a healthcare worker with PCR-confirmed SARS-CoV-2 infection or an uninfected control (not recorded which). The sequencing input was whole blood. The chain has TRBV9 and TRBJ1-1, with a weak D call TRBD1 (5 bases). CDR3 amino acids: CASSAGTLSTEAFF. The CDR3 nucleotides read TGTGCCAGCAGCGCCGGGACGCTTAGCACTGAAGCTTTCTTT.